This paragraph reports one T cell receptor beta chain. Its cognate antigen is unknown. These data come from a study of CD8 T cells in ankylosing spondylitis. Study-wide results and caveats: Disease-linked clones reportedly showed significant enrichment in matched ankylosing spondylitis synovial fluid. As for the disease-linked clones, they showed a CD8+ phenotype and occurred at relatively low frequencies in peripheral blood. Seemingly characteristic of ankylosing spondylitis blood was a TCR beta motif consisting of 7 or 8 highly homologous variants.

Trimming removed 5 bases from V and 7 bases from J, with 12 bases in between. CDR3 length: 13 amino acids. CDR1 SEHNR and CDR2 FQNEAQ come from the germline V gene (reference sequence). One entry per CDR3 protein results from TCRdb running MiXCR on the 5' RACE reads. The sample holds about 260,000 distinct CDR3 sequences; about 19% are singletons and the top ten take less than 9.5%. This TCR came from a male donor with ankylosing spondylitis or in good health (not recorded which). The sequenced sample consisted of blood, either unsorted or a sorted T cell fraction (not recorded which). The rearrangement links TRBV7-9 to TRBJ2-1; D ambiguous. CDR3 DNA: TGTGCCAGCAGCCTCCCTTCTGTAAATGAGCAGTTCTTC. This translates into CASSLPSVNEQFF. Combining the CDR3 with reference TRBV7-9 and TRBJ2-1 gives the whole variable domain DTGVSQNPRHKITKRGQNVTFRCDPISEHNRLYWYRQTLGQGPEFLTYFQNEAQLEKSRLLSDRFSAERPKGSFSTLEIQRTEQGDSAMYLCASSLPSVNEQFFGPGTRLTVL.